Listed here are 23 T cell receptor beta chains from one sample, sequenced in a study of blood T cells in healthy people across ages. A second PCR of about 7 to 11 cycles used a sample-barcoded 5' primer and a J-beta primer mix. From the 5' RACE reads, TCRdb called clonotypes with MiXCR, one entry per CDR3 protein. The sample lists 1,300,000 or so distinct CDR3 sequences, approximately 59% occurring once. Material for sequencing was blood. These receptors originate from a man between 18 and 35 years old in good health.

This clonotype was seen ten or more times. The V call is TRBV4-3, the J call TRBJ1-1; D gene ambiguous. Trimming left V 0 bases short and J 7 bases short, with 12 bases between. The CDR3 runs 14 residues. Germline values: CDR1 LGHNA, CDR2 YSLEER. CDR3 sequence: CASSQEMKGNEAFF. CDR3 sequence (DNA): TGCGCCAGCAGCCAAGAGATGAAGGGTAATGAAGCTTTCTTT.

V usage is TRBV2 and J usage is TRBJ2-3; 15 bases match TRBD2. This CDR3 has 16 amino acids. The V and J ends lost 6 bases and 3 bases, in that order; junction bases with no gene match: 4. The germline gives CDR1 SNHLY, CDR2 FYNNEI. The CDR3 bases are TGTGCCAGCAGAGGACTAGCGGGGGGGCGGACAGATACGCAGTATTTT. This codes for CASRGLAGGRTDTQYF. Full variable domain (missing parts from reference TRBV2 and TRBJ2-3): EPEVTQTPSHQVTQMGQEVILRCVPISNHLYFYWYRQILGQKVEFLVSFYNNEISEKSEIFDDQFSVERPDGSNFTLKIRSTKLEDSAMYFCASRGLAGGRTDTQYFGPGTRLTVL.

This clonotype was seen a handful of times. The V and J genes are TRBV10-3 and TRBJ2-7; D is perhaps TRBD1 or TRBD2 (5 bases each). The V end was cut by 2 bases, the J end by 1 base, with 9 bases between. CDR1 ENHRY and CDR2 SYGVKD come from the germline V gene. The CDR3 loop spans 14 amino acids. The DNA of the CDR3 is TGTGCCATCAGTGAGGGGACCGAATCCTACGAGCAGTACTTC. Translating it yields CAISEGTESYEQYF.

CDR3: CASSSPGASGLLTDTQYF. CDR3 DNA: TGTGCCAGCAGCTCTCCGGGGGCTTCCGGACTCTTAACAGATACGCAGTATTTT. V is TRBV7-2 and J is TRBJ2-3, with D perhaps TRBD1 or TRBD2 (6 bases each). Germline V lookup: CDR1 SGHTA, CDR2 FQGNSA. With 4 bases removed from V and 3 bases from J, the gap between germline ends came to 23 bases. This CDR3 spans 18 amino acids.

There are a few counts of this clonotype. The rearrangement links TRBV27 to TRBJ2-5, with a weak D call TRBD1 (6 bases). From germline, CDR1 is MNHEY and CDR2 SMNVEV (reference sequence). V shed 5 bases and J shed 3 bases, with 13 bases lying between them. The CDR3 extends over 14 amino acids. DNA for the CDR3: TGTGCCAGCAGTCCACCCGGACAGAAAGAGACCCAGTACTTC. Translation gives CASSPPGQKETQYF.

The CDR3 is CASSLHSGNQETQYF. The CDR3, as DNA: TGTGCCAGCAGCCTACATAGCGGGAACCAAGAGACCCAGTACTTC. This sequence joins TRBV4-2 and TRBJ2-5; 8 bases match TRBD2. Unmatched junction bases numbered 4, after V lost 4 bases and J lost 0 bases. This CDR3 comprises 15 residues. The germline V gene has CDR1 LGHNA and CDR2 YNFKEQ.

The chain employs TRBV4-1 and TRBJ1-2, with 7 bases identical to TRBD1. The CDR3 has 16 amino acids. V was pared by 4 bases and J by 2 bases, with 10 bases of the junction left unmatched. Germline V gives CDR1 MGHRA, CDR2 YSYEKL. The CDR3 loop reads CASSPQGGQSNYGYTF. The CDR3 DNA reads as TGCGCCAGCAGCCCGCAGGGGGGGCAATCGAACTATGGCTACACCTTC.

The rearrangement links TRBV4-3 to TRBJ2-1, with 8 bases aligning to TRBD2. This CDR3 is built from 14 residues. Per the germline V gene, CDR1 is LGHNA and CDR2 is YSLEER. Trimming removed 2 bases from V and 9 bases from J; junction bases left unmatched: 6. The CDR3 protein is CASSQREGWGEQFF. The DNA of the CDR3 is TGCGCCAGCAGCCAACGGGAGGGTTGGGGTGAGCAGTTCTTC.

The chain uses TRBV20-1 and TRBJ2-7, with 8 bases identical to TRBD2. V lost 6 bases to trimming and J lost 7 bases; unmatched junction nucleotides: 14. Germline CDR1 reads DFQATT; CDR2 reads SNEGSKA (reference sequence). This CDR3 has 14 amino acids. The CDR3 spells CSALFGREVNEQYF. The CDR3, as DNA: TGCAGTGCATTATTCGGGAGGGAAGTAAATGAGCAGTACTTC.

The rearrangement links TRBV6-5 to TRBJ2-3; the D gene is possibly TRBD1 (6 bases). The V gene's germline CDR1 is MNHEY and CDR2 SVGAGI. Trimming stripped 1 base from V and 4 bases from J, with 12 bases between. The CDR3 consists of 15 residues. Here the CDR3 DNA reads TGTGCCAGCAGTTACTTTGCACAGGGCCCAGATACGCAGTATTTT. Its translation is CASSYFAQGPDTQYF.

This clonotype was seen only a few times. The rearrangement links TRBV25-1 to TRBJ2-7, with 9 bases matching TRBD1. V shed 2 bases, J shed 2 bases, and the junction held 4 bases outside the gene matches. CDR1 MGHDK and CDR2 SYGVNS come from the germline V gene. The CDR3 sequence is 15 residues long. The CDR3 spells CASSESGTGTYEQYF. In DNA form, the CDR3 reads TGTGCCAGCAGTGAAAGCGGGACAGGGACCTACGAGCAGTACTTC.

This clonotype was detected a few times. The V call is TRBV4-1, the J call TRBJ2-5; 14 positions match TRBD2. The junction had 9 bases not matched to a gene; V was cut back by 7 bases and J by 5 bases. The CDR3 runs to 16 residues. CDR1 and CDR2 from the germline V gene are MGHRA and YSYEKL. The DNA for the CDR3 is TGCGCCAGCACCGAGACTAGCGGGAGGGCCATCGAGACCCAGTACTTC. This sequence encodes CASTETSGRAIETQYF.

CDR3 in DNA: TGTGCCATCAGTGAACGCAAGCAGGAAGCTTTCTTT. Protein product: CAISERKQEAFF. This chain uses TRBV10-3 with TRBJ1-1; D unresolved. The CDR3 sequence is 12 residues long. Germline V gene lookup returns CDR1 ENHRY and CDR2 SYGVKD. V lost 3 bases, J lost 8 bases, and 10 bases lay in between.

The chain has TRBV20-1 and TRBJ2-7; 11 bases match TRBD2. The J call is doubtful: the DNA matches TRBJ2-5 better. The CDR3 has 17 amino acids. In germline, CDR1 is DFQATT, CDR2 SNEGSKA (reference sequence). As DNA, the CDR3 is TGCAGTGCTAGAGATGTGGGTCTAGCGGGGGGCCTGGAGACCCAGTACTTC. It specifies CSARDVGLAGGLETQYF.

This chain uses TRBV14 with TRBJ1-2, with 9 bases that match TRBD1. There are 16 residues in the CDR3. The V and J ends lost 0 bases and 9 bases, in that order; junction bases with no gene match: 11. Germline lookup yields CDR1 SGHDN and CDR2 FVKESK. Here the CDR3 reads CASSQDVGQGDLSYTF. The CDR3 DNA reads TGTGCCAGCAGCCAAGACGTGGGACAGGGAGATTTAAGCTACACCTTC. Based on the CDR3 plus reference TRBV14 and TRBJ1-2, the full variable domain is EAGVTQFPSHSVIEKGQTVTLRCDPISGHDNLYWYRRVMGKEIKFLLHFVKESKQDESGMPNNRFLAERTGGTYSTLKVQPAELEDSGVYFCASSQDVGQGDLSYTFGSGTRLTVV.

The gene calls are TRBV3-1 and TRBJ2-5, with D possibly being TRBD1 or TRBD2 (5 bases each). Germline CDR1 is LGHDT and CDR2 is YNNKEL (reference sequence). V was pared by 4 bases and J by 7 bases, with 19 bases between. This CDR3 region has 15 residues. CDR3 sequence (DNA): TGTGCCAGCAGCCCCCGAAGGGGAGCGTCGGTGACCCAGTACTTC. Amino acids: CASSPRRGASVTQYF.

This chain joins TRBV20-1 and TRBJ1-5; the D is unclear. The CDR3 runs to 14 residues. Germline CDR1 reads DFQATT; CDR2 reads SNEGSKA (reference sequence). Trimming pared 1 base from V and 0 bases from J, leaving 7 bases between. The CDR3 nucleotides read TGCAGTGCTAGAGGGAGCGATAGCAATCAGCCCCAGCATTTT. This sequence encodes CSARGSDSNQPQHF.

There are a few counts of this clonotype. The V gene is TRBV15, the J gene TRBJ2-3; TRBD2 aligns across 7 bases. Germline V gene data show CDR1 as LNHNV and CDR2 as YYDKDF (reference sequence). The CDR3 has 14 residues. The trim removed 3 bases at V and 3 bases at J, leaving 3 bases unmatched. The CDR3 region has the DNA TGTGCCACCAGCAGTCGGCGGGGGACAGATACGCAGTATTTT. Protein: CATSSRRGTDTQYF.

This clonotype turned up a few times. V is TRBV27 and J is TRBJ2-1; D is unresolved. V was cut by 3 bases and J by 3 bases, with 9 bases left in between. The CDR3 is 14 residues long. Per the germline V gene, CDR1 is MNHEY and CDR2 is SMNVEV (reference sequence). CDR3 DNA: TGTGCCAGCAGTTTTCGACTGCGCTACAATGAGCAGTTCTTC. As protein: CASSFRLRYNEQFF.

In this sample, this clonotype turned up once. The chain joins TRBV7-2 to TRBJ1-6, with 7 bases fitting TRBD1. Germline V gene lookup returns CDR1 SGHTA and CDR2 FQGNSA. The CDR3 has 20 amino acids. The trim removed 4 bases at V and 0 bases at J, leaving 15 bases unmatched. In DNA form, the CDR3 reads TGTGCCAGCAGCTACTCGACAGGGCCATCCACCTTCTCCTATAATTCACCCCTCCACTTT. Residues: CASSYSTGPSTFSYNSPLHF.

This clonotype has more than one count but fewer than ten. V is TRBV28 and J is TRBJ2-1, with 8 nucleotides matching TRBD2. CDR1 is MDHEN and CDR2 is SYDVKM in the germline V gene. J lost 10 bases, V lost 8 bases, and 4 bases had no gene match. CDR3 length equals 11 residues. The CDR3 here is CASPSGGEQFF. For the CDR3, the DNA is TGTGCCAGCCCCTCGGGGGGGGAGCAGTTCTTC.

The gene calls are TRBV7-2 and TRBJ1-4, with no clear D. The CDR3 is 13 residues long. Trimming pared 8 bases from V and 8 bases from J, leaving 15 bases between. Germline V gives CDR1 SGHTA, CDR2 FQGNSA. This chain's CDR3 is CASGGQEREKLFF. As DNA, the CDR3 is TGTGCCAGCGGAGGGCAGGAGAGGGAAAAACTGTTTTTT.

This clonotype was seen only a few times. The chain joins TRBV11-2 to TRBJ2-5; 9 nucleotides align to TRBD2. Germline V gives CDR1 SGHAT, CDR2 FQNNGV. With V trimmed by 5 bases and J by 4 bases, 11 bases remained unmatched. The CDR3 runs 16 residues. As DNA, the CDR3 is TGTGCCAGCAGCCGGACTAGCGTGAAAATGACAGAGACCCAGTACTTC. Its translation is CASSRTSVKMTETQYF.